These 15 T cell receptor beta chains were all obtained from the same sample, sequenced in a study of cytomegalovirus exposure and HLA in healthy donors. The PCR made use of 60 Vbeta and 13 Jbeta primers. Assay used: immunoSEQ multiplex PCR; TCRdb lists only in-frame clones, some missing. The sample has 150,000 to 200,000 clones, about 80% seen once. Sequencing was performed on PBMCs. Source of these receptors: a man younger than 30 in good health and CMV-seropositive.

The genes are TRBV20-1 and TRBJ2-5; possibly TRBD2 for D (5 bases). Trimming pared 6 bases from V and 5 bases from J, leaving 7 bases between. There are 10 residues in the CDR3. CDR1 and CDR2 (germline): DFQATT, SNEGSKA (reference sequence). The CDR3 region has the DNA TGCAGTGCCGGGGTCGAGACCCAGTACTTC. Protein: CSAGVETQYF.

This chain links TRBV5-8 with TRBJ1-1, with TRBD1 as a possible D gene (5 bases). CDR1 and CDR2 (germline): SGHTS, YDEGEE. CDR3 length: 15 amino acids. The ends were cut back, 4 bases at V and 9 bases at J, with 22 bases in the middle. In DNA, the CDR3 is TGTGCCAGCAGCCCGACGGGTGTCGGGGGGAGACAAGCTTTCTTT. This translates into CASSPTGVGGRQAFF.

The V call is TRBV11-2, the J call TRBJ2-6; the match to TRBD1 covers 7 bases. Unmatched junction bases numbered 10, after V lost 8 bases and J lost 9 bases. Germline lookup yields CDR1 SGHAT and CDR2 FQNNGV. CDR3 size: 14 residues. CDR3 nucleotide sequence: TGTGCCAGCCAGGACAGGAAGGAAGGCAACGTCCTGACTTTC. Its translation is CASQDRKEGNVLTF.

Details on this clone: Within the sample, other DNA sequences also encode this same CDR3. This CDR3 is CASSYGQATNEKLFF. CDR3 coding DNA: TGTGCCAGCAGTTACGGCCAAGCAACTAATGAAAAACTGTTTTTT. V and J are TRBV6-5 and TRBJ1-4; no definite D call. Trimming stripped 2 bases from V and 0 bases from J, with 7 bases between. CDR1 is MNHEY and CDR2 is SVGAGI in the germline V gene. This CDR3 is 15 amino acids long.

With respect to this clone: The same CDR3 arises from other DNA sequences in this sample as well. This sequence joins TRBV18 and TRBJ1-3, with 10 nucleotides matching TRBD1. This CDR3 spans 20 amino acids. Trimming cost V 2 bases and J 0 bases; bases outside gene matches: 13. Germline loops: CDR1 KGHSH, CDR2 LQKENI. In nucleotides, the CDR3 is TGTGCCAGCTCACCAAGGGGCGGGACAGGGGACTCCAACTCTGGAAACACCATATATTTT. The encoded protein is CASSPRGGTGDSNSGNTIYF.

This chain links TRBV4-3 with TRBJ1-1; D uncertain. The CDR3 contains 16 residues. The V end lost 0 bases, the J end lost 1 base, and 12 bases lay between the germline ends. Germline CDR1 is LGHNA and CDR2 is YSLEER. In DNA, the CDR3 is TGCGCCAGCAGCCAAGACATGGGCAGCGGGAACACTGAAGCTTTCTTT. This encodes CASSQDMGSGNTEAFF.

The genes are TRBV18 and TRBJ2-1, with 9 positions matching TRBD2. The CDR3 covers 14 residues. The germline V gene encodes CDR1 KGHSH and CDR2 LQKENI. The V gene end was trimmed by 4 bases and the J gene end by 8 bases; junction bases not matched to a gene: 6. The CDR3 bases are TGTGCCAGCTCACTTTCCGGGACTAGCTATGAGCAGTTCTTC. It is translated as CASSLSGTSYEQFF.

This chain joins TRBV10-3 and TRBJ2-7; tentatively, D is TRBD2 (6 bases). The CDR3 covers 14 residues. V shed 6 bases and J shed 7 bases, with 19 bases lying between them. The germline V gene encodes CDR1 ENHRY and CDR2 SYGVKD. For the CDR3, the DNA is TGTGCCATCAGCGATAGCGGAAAGCAGCCGGAGCAGTACTTC. Translation gives CAISDSGKQPEQYF.

V usage is TRBV7-8 and J usage is TRBJ1-5; D is unclear. The ends were cut back, 1 base at V and 4 bases at J, with 11 bases in the middle. The CDR3 runs to 15 residues. Germline CDR1 reads SGHVS; CDR2 reads FQNEAQ. CDR3 in amino acids: CASSLDGSYNQPQHF. The CDR3 DNA sequence: TGTGCCAGCAGCTTAGATGGCAGTTATAATCAGCCCCAGCATTTT.

The chain uses TRBV10-2 and TRBJ2-3; D uncertain. V was trimmed by 2 bases and J by 2 bases, leaving 11 bases between them. This CDR3 is 15 amino acids long. CDR1 is WSHSY, CDR2 SAAADI, per germline. The CDR3 here is CASSERGSFTDTQYF. CDR3 DNA: TGCGCCAGCAGTGAGCGCGGAAGTTTCACAGATACGCAGTATTTT.

This clone was recorded only once. The chain combines TRBV4-1 with TRBJ2-1; D might be TRBD1 (6 bases). The CDR3 consists of 13 residues. Germline loops: CDR1 MGHRA, CDR2 YSYEKL. The ends were cut back, 4 bases at V and 10 bases at J, with 14 bases in the middle. CDR3 bases: TGCGCCAGCAGCCGAAACAGGGTAGAAGAGCAGTTCTTC. This encodes CASSRNRVEEQFF.

V gene TRBV9 combines with J gene TRBJ1-1, with 11 bases matching TRBD1. Germline V gives CDR1 SGDLS, CDR2 YYNGEE. The length of the CDR3 is 14 residues. Trimming at V came to 6 bases and at J to 5 bases, leaving 6 bases not matched to a gene. DNA for the CDR3: TGTGCCAGCAATGGGGGGACAGGGGGGACTGAAGCTTTCTTT. Translation: CASNGGTGGTEAFF.

The chain uses TRBV9 and TRBJ2-3; D is ambiguous. In germline, CDR1 is SGDLS, CDR2 YYNGEE. The ends were cut back, 0 bases at V and 9 bases at J, with 11 bases in the middle. The CDR3 is made up of 13 amino acids. CDR3 sequence: CASSVATHGTQYF. DNA of the CDR3: TGTGCCAGCAGCGTAGCTACGCACGGGACGCAGTATTTT.

V and J are TRBV4-1 and TRBJ1-4; D gene unclear. The germline V and J ends were trimmed by 4 bases and 8 bases, with 11 bases remaining between them. Germline CDR1 is MGHRA and CDR2 is YSYEKL. The CDR3 is 13 amino acids. The CDR3 nucleotides are TGCGCCAGCAGCCGAGTATTAATGGAAAAACTGTTTTTT. It translates to CASSRVLMEKLFF.

The gene calls are TRBV9 and TRBJ2-3; D is perhaps TRBD1 (5 bases). The CDR3 runs 13 residues. Germline CDR1 is SGDLS and CDR2 is YYNGEE. Trimming shortened V by 2 bases and J by 4 bases, and 8 bases separated the two germline ends. The CDR3 DNA is TGTGCCAGCAGCGTTGGACAACCAGATACGCAGTATTTT. This gives the protein CASSVGQPDTQYF.